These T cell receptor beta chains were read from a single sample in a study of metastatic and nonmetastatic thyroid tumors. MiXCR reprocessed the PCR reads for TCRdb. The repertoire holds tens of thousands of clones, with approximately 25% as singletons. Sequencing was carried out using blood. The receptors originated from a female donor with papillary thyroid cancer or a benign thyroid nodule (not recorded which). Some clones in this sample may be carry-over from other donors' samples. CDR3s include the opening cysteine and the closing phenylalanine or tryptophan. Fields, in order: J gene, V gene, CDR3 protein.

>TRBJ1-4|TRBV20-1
CSARDHTQGRTEKLFF
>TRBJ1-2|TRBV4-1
CASSYYPHGTNHGYTF
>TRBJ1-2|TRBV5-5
CASSLNRGLFSGYTF
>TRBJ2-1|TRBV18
CASSPGADQGEQFF
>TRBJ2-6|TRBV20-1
CSAPYSGPNVLTF
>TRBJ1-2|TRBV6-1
CASSDRPHLDGYTF
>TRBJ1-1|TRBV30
CAWSLPGDRVWGEAFF
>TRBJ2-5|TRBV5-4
CARCETGGFQETQYF
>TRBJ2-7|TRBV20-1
CSAISLDSGDSYEQYF
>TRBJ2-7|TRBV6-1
CASSEDRGGEQYF
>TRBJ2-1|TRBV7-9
CASSSSDVGPNEQFF
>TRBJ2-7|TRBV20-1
CSARDQMANEGWEQYF
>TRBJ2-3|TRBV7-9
CASSSREANTDTQYF
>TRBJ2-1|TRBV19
CASIKYSALEQFF
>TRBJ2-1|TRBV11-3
CASSFRQYNEQFF
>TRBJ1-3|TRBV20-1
CSAPDRDSGNTIYF
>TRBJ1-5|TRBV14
CASSRTGFEPQHF
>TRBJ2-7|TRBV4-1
CASSTGGYEQNF
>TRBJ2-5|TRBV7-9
CASSKQGQTKETQYF
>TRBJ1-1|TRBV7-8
CASSFRIYNDTEAFF
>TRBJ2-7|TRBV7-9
CASSGRTSSFDEQYF
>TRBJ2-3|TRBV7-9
CASSRTSGTTDTQYF
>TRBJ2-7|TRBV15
CATSRDPDNPVSYEQYF
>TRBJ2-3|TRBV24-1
CATEERAGTHSTDTQYF
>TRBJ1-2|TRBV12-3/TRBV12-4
CASSWGVLYGYTF
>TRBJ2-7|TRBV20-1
CSARDRVGFSYEQYF
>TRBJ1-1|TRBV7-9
CASSLGMTNTEAFF
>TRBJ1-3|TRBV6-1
CASSEAEGEGNTIYF
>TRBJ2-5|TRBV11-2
CASSLGDRDRETQYF
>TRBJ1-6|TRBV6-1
CASKGVTDRSYNSPLHF
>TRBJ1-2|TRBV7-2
CASSLLGGGARGYTF
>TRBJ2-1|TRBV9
CASSETSGYNEQFF
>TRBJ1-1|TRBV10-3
CATSPLTEAFF
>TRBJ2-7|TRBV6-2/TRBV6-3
CASRYGGISYVQYF
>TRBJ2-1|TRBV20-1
CSARWGGPSRAGNEQFF
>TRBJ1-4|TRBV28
CASSLGQGANEKLFF
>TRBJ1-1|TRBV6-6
CASSYPPTGMAFF
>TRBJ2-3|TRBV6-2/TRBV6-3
CASSFGGPTDTQYF
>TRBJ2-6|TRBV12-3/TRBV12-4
CATFWGGPYSGANVLTF
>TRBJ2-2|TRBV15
CATSRVQGRSGELFF
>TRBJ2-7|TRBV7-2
CASSQRSTGTITYEQYF
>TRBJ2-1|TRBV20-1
CSARDRQPPNEQFF